A single sample is the source of the 26 T cell receptor beta chains below, sequenced in a study of cytomegalovirus exposure and HLA in healthy donors (dated by TCRdb to about 2017). Libraries were constructed by the immunoSEQ multiplex PCR assay. For the multiplex PCR, a mixture combining 60 forward primers for TCR Vbeta segments and 13 reverse primers for TCR Jbeta segments was used. The table comes from immuneACCESS by way of TCRdb, which keeps in-frame sequences with V and J called. Part of the clones is missing from these tables; in studies checked, under half for an unresolved V gene and the rest for unknown reasons. For this sample the table gives approximately 130,000 clones, of which about 85% were detected only once. Less than 7% of the sample rests with the top ten. The sample was PBMCs. These receptors were obtained from a woman aged 25 to 45 in good health and CMV-seropositive.

V is TRBV2 and J is TRBJ1-1, with D unresolved. The CDR3 consists of 12 residues. Germline V CDR1 and CDR2: SNHLY, FYNNEI. V lost 6 bases, J lost 0 bases, and 5 bases lay in between. The CDR3 loop is CASRLMNTEAFF. The CDR3 DNA follows: TGTGCCAGCAGACTCATGAACACTGAAGCTTTCTTT. The whole variable domain, remainder taken from reference TRBV2 and TRBJ1-1, is EPEVTQTPSHQVTQMGQEVILRCVPISNHLYFYWYRQILGQKVEFLVSFYNNEISEKSEIFDDQFSVERPDGSNFTLKIRSTKLEDSAMYFCASRLMNTEAFFGQGTRLTVV.

The chain combines TRBV30 with TRBJ1-2; maybe TRBD1 (5 bases). The CDR3 is made up of 13 amino acids. Germline V gene sequence: CDR1 GTSNPN, CDR2 SVGIG (reference sequence). V was cut by 2 bases and J by 5 bases, with 12 bases left in between. The CDR3 protein is CAWSRTPAYGYTF. CDR3 bases: TGTGCCTGGAGTCGGACACCTGCATATGGCTACACCTTC. The variable domain in full, with the rest retrieved from reference TRBV30 and TRBJ1-2, is SQTIHQWPATLVQPVGSPLSLECTVEGTSNPNLYWYRQAAGRGLQLLFYSVGIGQISSEVPQNLSASRPQDRQFILSSKKLLLSDSGFYLCAWSRTPAYGYTFGSGTRLTVV.

The CDR3 is CASNRQGASQPQHF. Here the CDR3 DNA reads TGTGCCAGCAATCGCCAGGGGGCAAGTCAGCCCCAGCATTTT. The V and J genes are TRBV2 and TRBJ1-5; 8 nucleotides match TRBD1. The CDR3 totals 14 residues. In germline, CDR1 is SNHLY, CDR2 FYNNEI. V trimming: 7 bases; J trimming: 6 bases; junction bases outside the gene matches: 8.

The chain carries TRBV5-1 and TRBJ2-7; possible D gene TRBD1, 5 bases. CDR3 length: 14 amino acids. Trimming removed 2 bases at V and 2 bases at J, with 11 bases between. Germline V gene sequence: CDR1 SGHRS, CDR2 YFSETQ. CDR3 sequence: CASSFGQIPYEQYF. The CDR3 nucleotides are TGCGCCAGCAGCTTCGGACAAATCCCCTACGAGCAGTACTTC.

The table lists this clone with a few counts. The chain joins TRBV6-5 to TRBJ1-2, with D unclear. Germline V gene data show CDR1 as MNHEY and CDR2 as SVGAGI. The CDR3 is 13 amino acids. The V and J ends lost 3 bases and 3 bases respectively, with 8 bases between them. The CDR3 DNA reads as TGTGCCAGCAGTTATAGAGGCCACTATGGCTACACCTTC. Translated: CASSYRGHYGYTF.

This chain links TRBV5-1 with TRBJ2-1; D gene unclear. V lost 6 bases and J 5 bases, leaving 12 bases between the germline ends. Germline CDR1 and CDR2: SGHRS and YFSETQ. The CDR3 loop spans 13 amino acids. The CDR3 here is CASNETPNNEQFF. In DNA, the CDR3 is TGCGCCAGCAACGAGACTCCTAACAATGAGCAGTTCTTC.

CDR3 bases: TGCGCCAGCAGCTTGGGGGGGACAGGACTCTACAATGAGCAGTTCTTC. Translating gives CASSLGGTGLYNEQFF. The gene calls are TRBV5-1 and TRBJ2-1, with 8 bases fitting TRBD1. CDR1 is SGHRS and CDR2 is YFSETQ in the germline V gene. V was clipped by 0 bases and J by 3 bases; unmatched bases: 5. The CDR3 loop spans 16 amino acids.

The CDR3 here is CASSLDGWGGANVLTF. CDR3 nucleotide sequence: TGTGCCAGCAGCTTAGACGGTTGGGGCGGGGCCAACGTCCTGACTTTC. This chain links TRBV7-9 with TRBJ2-6; D might be TRBD1 (5 bases). V dropped 1 base and J dropped 4 bases, with 11 bases sitting between them. CDR3 length: 16 amino acids. The germline V gene has CDR1 SEHNR and CDR2 FQNEAQ (reference sequence).

The J gene is TRBJ1-1, the V gene TRBV5-1; D gene unclear. Trimming removed 0 bases at V and 10 bases at J, with 13 bases between. CDR1 is SGHRS and CDR2 is YFSETQ in the germline V gene. There are 13 residues in the CDR3. Written as DNA, the CDR3 is TGCGCCAGCAGCTTGGGACTCCCCGAGGTAGCTTTCTTT. Translation: CASSLGLPEVAFF.

The V and J genes are TRBV28 and TRBJ1-5; D unclear. V gave up 8 bases and J gave up 5 bases, with 13 bases separating them. The CDR3 covers 13 residues. Germline CDR1 and CDR2: MDHEN and SYDVKM. CDR3: CASRSRRDQPQHF. The CDR3 DNA sequence: TGTGCCAGCCGTTCCCGGAGAGATCAGCCCCAGCATTTT.

The rearrangement uses TRBV28 and TRBJ2-1; D may be TRBD2 (5 bases). V lost 8 bases and J lost 2, with 13 bases in between. From germline, CDR1 is MDHEN and CDR2 SYDVKM. The CDR3 extends over 14 amino acids. The DNA for the CDR3 is TGTGCCAGCTCCCCTCCTAGCCCCTACAATGAGCAGTTCTTC. This encodes CASSPPSPYNEQFF.

This clone showed up just once. The chain combines TRBV5-1 with TRBJ2-5; D is perhaps TRBD1 (5 bases). Per the germline V gene, CDR1 is SGHRS and CDR2 is YFSETQ. Deletions cut 2 bases from V and 4 bases from J, with 12 bases between. This CDR3 is 14 amino acids long. For the CDR3, the DNA is TGCGCCAGCAGCTTAGGGGTGCGAGGAGAGACCCAGTACTTC. This codes for CASSLGVRGETQYF.

This clone was counted a single time. The chain uses TRBV27 and TRBJ2-6; D is uncertain. Per germline, CDR1 MNHEY and CDR2 SMNVEV (reference sequence). This CDR3 is built from 15 residues. Trimming stripped 2 bases from V and 2 bases from J, with 7 bases between. CDR3 in DNA: TGTGCCAGCAGTTTAGTGGGCCCTGGGGCCAACGTCCTGACTTTC. The encoded protein is CASSLVGPGANVLTF.

The CDR3 DNA reads TGCAGCGTGGAACTCCGGGAGACCCAGTACTTC. Protein: CSVELRETQYF. V usage is TRBV29-1 and J usage is TRBJ2-5; no reliable D call. V was cut by 6 bases and J by 5 bases, with 10 bases left in between. Germline lookup yields CDR1 SQVTM and CDR2 ANQGSEA. The CDR3 spans 11 residues.

This sequence joins TRBV9 and TRBJ2-7; D not certain. Trimming stripped 3 bases from V and 4 bases from J, with 17 bases between. Germline CDR1 is SGDLS and CDR2 is YYNGEE. The CDR3 contains 15 residues. The CDR3 DNA reads TGTGCCAGCAGCGCCTCGACACTCCCCCCTTACGAGCAGTACTTC. Its protein product is CASSASTLPPYEQYF.

The chain has TRBV19 and TRBJ1-2; the match to TRBD1 covers 8 bases. The CDR3 length is 15 residues. With V trimmed by 3 bases and J by 1 base, 4 bases remained unmatched. Germline V gives CDR1 LNHDA, CDR2 SQIVND (reference sequence). CDR3 in amino acids: CASSITGGLNYGYTF. The CDR3 coding sequence is TGTGCCAGTAGTATCACAGGGGGACTTAACTATGGCTACACCTTC.

V is TRBV5-5 and J is TRBJ1-2, with D uncertain. Trimming removed 4 bases at V and 4 bases at J, with 8 bases between. This CDR3 is 12 amino acids long. The germline gives CDR1 SGHKS, CDR2 YYEKEE (reference sequence). The CDR3 DNA reads TGTGCCAGCAGCCTAGGATTCTATGGCTACACCTTC. It encodes CASSLGFYGYTF.

The chain links TRBV5-1 to TRBJ1-2, with D possibly being TRBD1 (6 bases). The CDR3 covers 16 residues. CDR1 and CDR2 (germline): SGHRS, YFSETQ. V lost 0 bases and J 0 bases, leaving 12 bases between the germline ends. The CDR3 DNA reads TGCGCCAGCAGCTTGGGCCCACAGGGCCCTAACTATGGCTACACCTTC. Its translation: CASSLGPQGPNYGYTF.

The J gene is TRBJ1-2, the V gene TRBV7-3, with TRBD1 identical over 8 bases. Looked up from germline, CDR1 is SGHTA and CDR2 is FQGTGA. The CDR3 totals 12 residues. The trim removed 5 bases at V and 7 bases at J, leaving 3 bases unmatched. The CDR3 DNA follows: TGTGCCAGCAGCCCCACAGGGGGTGGCTACACCTTC. Translating gives CASSPTGGGYTF. The entire variable domain, with the rest obtained from reference TRBV7-3 and TRBJ1-2, is as follows: GAGVSQTPSNKVTEKGKYVELRCDPISGHTALYWYRQSLGQGPEFLIYFQGTGAADDSGLPNDRFFAVRPEGSVSTLKIQRTERGDSAVYLCASSPTGGGYTFGSGTRLTVV.

In nucleotides, the CDR3 is TGTGCCAGCAGTTCAACTCCCGGGACAGGCTTCACAGATACGCAGTATTTT. Its translation is CASSSTPGTGFTDTQYF. The chain employs TRBV28 and TRBJ2-3, with TRBD1 matching over 8 bases. The CDR3 consists of 17 residues. The V gene's germline CDR1 is MDHEN and CDR2 SYDVKM. J was trimmed by 2 bases and V by 4 bases; bases with no gene match: 11.

CDR3 protein: CASSVTASTDTQYF. The CDR3 region has the DNA TGTGCCAGCAGCGTAACAGCTAGCACAGATACGCAGTATTTT. The rearrangement links TRBV9 to TRBJ2-3, with D unresolved. CDR3 length: 14 amino acids. The V end lost 1 base, the J end lost 0 bases, and 6 bases lay between the germline ends. Germline loops: CDR1 SGDLS, CDR2 YYNGEE.

The gene calls are TRBV2 and TRBJ2-2, with D perhaps TRBD2 (6 bases). The CDR3 covers 14 residues. Trimming shortened V by 6 bases and J by 0 bases, and 8 bases separated the two germline ends. Germline CDR1 SNHLY, CDR2 FYNNEI. The CDR3 region has the DNA TGTGCCAGCAGGGGCGGGGCGAACACCGGGGAGCTGTTTTTT. Its translation is CASRGGANTGELFF.

In its sample, this clone was seen a few times. The rearrangement joins TRBV30 to TRBJ1-1; D possibly corresponds to TRBD1 (5 bases). Trimming removed 0 bases at V and 4 bases at J, with 9 bases between. This CDR3 spans 13 amino acids. The germline CDR1 and CDR2 sequences are GTSNPN and SVGIG (reference sequence). CDR3 in DNA: TGTGCCTGGAGTGTATCTGGGGCCACTGAAGCTTTCTTT. As protein: CAWSVSGATEAFF.

The chain combines TRBV9 with TRBJ2-6; the match to TRBD1 covers 8 bases. Trimming cost V 0 bases and J 4 bases; bases outside gene matches: 0. Germline loops: CDR1 SGDLS, CDR2 YYNGEE. This CDR3 has 15 amino acids. The CDR3 nucleotides read TGTGCCAGCAGCGTAGGACAGGGGGGGGCCAACGTCCTGACTTTC. Its translation is CASSVGQGGANVLTF.

CDR3 protein: CASGLVQGQATEGYTF. CDR3 nucleotide sequence: TGTGCTAGTGGTTTGGTACAGGGTCAGGCCACAGAAGGCTACACCTTC. The rearrangement uses TRBV12-5 and TRBJ1-2, with D maybe TRBD1 (6 bases). V lost 0 bases and J lost 8, with 19 bases in between. The CDR3 totals 16 residues. Germline loops: CDR1 LGHNT, CDR2 FRNRAP.

This clone was seen a handful of times. The rearrangement joins TRBV9 to TRBJ2-7, with 8 nucleotides matching TRBD1. Germline CDR1 SGDLS, CDR2 YYNGEE. V lost 2 bases to trimming and J lost 7 bases; unmatched junction nucleotides: 8. The length of the CDR3 is 14 residues. In nucleotides, the CDR3 is TGTGCCAGCAGCGTGACCTACAGGGGGTTGGAGCAGTACTTC. It encodes CASSVTYRGLEQYF.